Presented here are 31 T cell receptor beta chains from one specimen sequenced in a study of vaccination and CD4 T cells after COVID-19. The antigens for these receptors are not known. The study sequenced cultured CD4+ T cell DNA using the Oncomine TCR Beta short-read assay. Genomic DNA was drawn out of CD4+ T cells grown in culture. Using its own MiXCR run on the PCR reads, TCRdb lists one record per CDR3 protein. The sample has more than 10,000 distinct CDR3 sequences; under 45% are singletons. Sample treatment: approximately 9-day PBMC culture with coronavirus spike peptide pools or control peptides (ViraFEST assay). During the years 2011-2018, before the COVID-19 pandemic, the unexposed donor's CD4+ T cells were collected. Sequencing was performed on CD4+ T cells from blood, cultured in vitro. Source of these receptors: a human donor in good health.

The chain combines TRBV20-1 with TRBJ2-3; D tentatively fits TRBD1 or TRBD2 (5 bases each). CDR3 size: 12 residues. Per the germline V gene, CDR1 is DFQATT and CDR2 is SNEGSKA (reference sequence). V lost 7 bases to trimming and J lost 11 bases, with 19 bases between them. The CDR3 DNA reads TGCAGTGTCCCAATTGGGGCCGCGGGGCAGTATTTT. This translates into CSVPIGAAGQYF.

The chain uses TRBV5-4 and TRBJ2-5; 7 bases fit TRBD2. V trimming: 6 bases; J trimming: 5 bases; junction bases outside the gene matches: 10. Germline V gene data show CDR1 as SGHNT and CDR2 as YYREEE (reference sequence). The CDR3 is made up of 14 amino acids. DNA for the CDR3: TGTGCCAGCACCACGGGACTGGGAGGGGAGACCCAGTACTTC. Translation: CASTTGLGGETQYF.

The rearrangement uses TRBV6-1 and TRBJ2-1, with 7 bases identical to TRBD1. Germline V gives CDR1 MNHNS, CDR2 SASEGT. The CDR3 spans 14 residues. J lost 2 bases, V lost 7 bases, and 5 bases had no gene match. CDR3: CASKGQPTYNEQFF. The CDR3 DNA is TGTGCCAGCAAGGGACAGCCGACCTACAATGAGCAGTTCTTC.

This rearrangement joins TRBV7-3 to TRBJ2-3; D remains unclear. The CDR3 is 14 amino acids. V was pared by 2 bases and J by 0 bases, with 6 bases between. Germline V gene lookup returns CDR1 SGHTA and CDR2 FQGTGA. CDR3 in amino acids: CASSLAGSTDTQYF. The DNA for the CDR3 is TGTGCCAGCAGCTTAGCAGGAAGCACAGATACGCAGTATTTT.

The CDR3 spells CASGASGSADTQYF. The CDR3 DNA reads as TGTGCCAGTGGGGCTAGCGGGAGCGCAGATACGCAGTATTTT. The chain combines TRBV19 with TRBJ2-3, with TRBD2 matching 10 bases. The trim removed 8 bases at V and 4 bases at J, leaving 6 bases unmatched. Germline V gene lookup returns CDR1 LNHDA and CDR2 SQIVND (reference sequence). The CDR3 covers 14 residues. The entire variable domain, with the rest obtained from reference TRBV19 and TRBJ2-3, is as follows: DGGITQSPKYLFRKEGQNVTLSCEQNLNHDAMYWYRQDPGQGLRLIYYSQIVNDFQKGDIAEGYSVSREKKESFPLTVTSAQKNPTAFYLCASGASGSADTQYFGPGTRLTVL.

The chain recombines TRBV28 with TRBJ1-1; D uncertain. The CDR3 spans 15 residues. Germline values: CDR1 MDHEN, CDR2 SYDVKM. Trimming removed 1 base from V and 1 base from J, with 10 bases in between. The CDR3 reads CASSLLSPQNTEAFF. CDR3 DNA sequence: TGTGCCAGCAGTTTATTAAGCCCTCAGAACACTGAAGCTTTCTTT.

The chain carries TRBV11-1 and TRBJ2-3; D perhaps matches TRBD1 (5 bases). Trimming took off 5 bases at V and 5 bases at J, with 14 bases between the two ends. The CDR3 extends over 14 amino acids. Germline V lookup: CDR1 SGHAT, CDR2 FQDESV (reference sequence). CDR3: CASSHAGFGDTQYF. In DNA form, the CDR3 reads TGTGCCAGCAGCCACGCAGGGTTTGGAGATACGCAGTATTTT. The full variable domain, its missing parts supplied by reference TRBV11-1 and TRBJ2-3, is EAEVAQSPRYKITEKSQAVAFWCDPISGHATLYWYRQILGQGPELLVQFQDESVVDDSQLPKDRFSAERLKGVDSTLKIQPAELGDSAMYLCASSHAGFGDTQYFGPGTRLTVL.

V usage is TRBV24-1 and J usage is TRBJ2-2; TRBD1 agrees at 7 bases. Trimming cost V 0 bases and J 4 bases; bases outside gene matches: 7. The CDR3 is made up of 17 amino acids. CDR1 is KGHDR, CDR2 SFDVKD, per germline. In nucleotides, the CDR3 is TGTGCCACCAGTGATTTGGGCGTAGGGGGCAGCACCGGGGAGCTGTTTTTT. It is translated as CATSDLGVGGSTGELFF.

The CDR3 bases are TGTGCCAGCAGTTACTGGCGGGGGACGGGCACCGGGGAGCTGTTTTTT. The encoded protein is CASSYWRGTGTGELFF. The chain is built from TRBV6-5 and TRBJ2-2, with TRBD2 matching 7 bases. Germline V CDR1 and CDR2: MNHEY, SVGAGI. This CDR3 spans 16 amino acids. V shed 1 base, J shed 4 bases, and the junction held 6 bases outside the gene matches.

This clonotype is labeled as medium-sized. This chain links TRBV20-1 with TRBJ2-1, with D perhaps given as TRBD1 or TRBD2 (5 bases each). The germline V gene encodes CDR1 DFQATT and CDR2 SNEGSKA (reference sequence). The CDR3 has 10 residues. In nucleotides, the CDR3 is TGCAGCCCGAGGGGCAATGAGCAGTTCTTC. As protein: CSPRGNEQFF.

The rearrangement links TRBV7-3 to TRBJ1-1; the D is unclear. This CDR3 is 16 amino acids long. CDR1 and CDR2 (germline): SGHTA, FQGTGA. V was trimmed by 1 base and J by 1 base, leaving 13 bases between them. As DNA, the CDR3 is TGTGCCAGCAGCTTAAGAGGTCTGAGGTGGAACACTGAAGCTTTCTTT. It yields the protein CASSLRGLRWNTEAFF.

This chain links TRBV14 with TRBJ2-2; the match to TRBD1 covers 7 bases. The CDR3 totals 13 residues. After removal of 6 bases from V and 6 bases from J, the junction contained 4 bases not matched to a gene. The germline V gene encodes CDR1 SGHDN and CDR2 FVKESK. This CDR3 is CASRRQGAGELFF. The CDR3 coding sequence is TGTGCCAGCAGGCGACAGGGAGCCGGGGAGCTGTTTTTT.

The V gene is TRBV7-9, the J gene TRBJ2-5, with D hard to call. This CDR3 spans 14 amino acids. From germline, CDR1 is SEHNR and CDR2 FQNEAQ (reference sequence). V lost 4 bases to trimming and J lost 5 bases, with 14 bases between them. CDR3 loop: CASSSIGFWETQYF. In DNA, the CDR3 is TGTGCCAGCAGCTCCATAGGTTTTTGGGAGACCCAGTACTTC. Full variable domain (remainder filled in from reference TRBV7-9 and TRBJ2-5): DTGVSQNPRHKITKRGQNVTFRCDPISEHNRLYWYRQTLGQGPEFLTYFQNEAQLEKSRLLSDRFSAERPKGSFSTLEIQRTEQGDSAMYLCASSSIGFWETQYFGPGTRLLVL.

The chain couples TRBV29-1 to TRBJ1-4; unclear D gene. The germline V and J ends were trimmed by 2 bases and 3 bases, with 7 bases remaining between them. In germline, CDR1 is SQVTM, CDR2 ANQGSEA. The CDR3 is made up of 13 amino acids. CDR3 residues: CSVETYANEKLFF. CDR3 bases: TGCAGCGTTGAAACCTACGCTAATGAAAAACTGTTTTTT.

The CDR3 reads CASSPSGEQYF. The DNA of the CDR3 is TGTGCCAGCAGTCCGTCAGGGGAGCAGTACTTC. The chain combines TRBV6-1 with TRBJ2-7; tentative D call: TRBD1 (5 bases). Germline V gives CDR1 MNHNS, CDR2 SASEGT. CDR3 size: 11 residues. Trimming stripped 5 bases from V and 7 bases from J, with 9 bases between.

The gene calls are TRBV5-4 and TRBJ2-2; 12 bases fit TRBD1. The CDR3 is 15 amino acids. V lost 4 bases, J lost 8 bases, and 6 bases stayed unmatched. CDR1 is SGHNT, CDR2 YYREEE, per germline (reference sequence). The CDR3 DNA reads as TGTGCCAGCAGCGAGGGACAGGGGGCGAGTGGGGAGCTGTTTTTT. Protein product: CASSEGQGASGELFF.

The chain links TRBV27 to TRBJ2-1, with D uncertain. The CDR3 sequence is 11 residues long. Germline CDR1 and CDR2: MNHEY and SMNVEV (reference sequence). V lost 3 bases and J lost 6, with 3 bases in between. DNA of the CDR3: TGTGCCAGCAGTTTCGTCAATGAGCAGTTCTTC. Translating it yields CASSFVNEQFF.

This clonotype was observed a few times. This chain connects TRBV7-9 to TRBJ1-1, with D perhaps matching TRBD1 (5 bases). CDR1 is SEHNR and CDR2 is FQNEAQ in the germline V gene (reference sequence). The CDR3 contains 15 residues. V was clipped by 5 bases and J by 1 base, with 14 bases between them. The CDR3 protein is CASSLLVDRNTEAFF. The CDR3 coding sequence is TGTGCCAGCAGCCTCTTAGTCGACAGGAACACTGAAGCTTTCTTT. The full variable domain, its missing parts supplied by reference TRBV7-9 and TRBJ1-1, is DTGVSQNPRHKITKRGQNVTFRCDPISEHNRLYWYRQTLGQGPEFLTYFQNEAQLEKSRLLSDRFSAERPKGSFSTLEIQRTEQGDSAMYLCASSLLVDRNTEAFFGQGTRLTVV.

The chain combines TRBV18 with TRBJ1-1; the D gene is possibly TRBD1 (6 bases). V lost 3 bases and J lost 6, with 11 bases in between. The CDR3 has 13 amino acids. Germline CDR1 is KGHSH and CDR2 is LQKENI. The CDR3 region is CASSPQQGPEAFF. In nucleotides, the CDR3 is TGTGCCAGCTCACCCCAACAGGGACCTGAAGCTTTCTTT.

The CDR3 loop is CSARDAKGTHEQYF. CDR3 DNA: TGCAGTGCTAGAGATGCAAAGGGGACCCACGAGCAGTACTTC. V usage is TRBV20-1 and J usage is TRBJ2-7; D might be TRBD1 or TRBD2, each matching 5 bases. This CDR3 is 14 amino acids long. Trimming took 0 bases from V and 5 from J, leaving 14 bases between them. Per the germline V gene, CDR1 is DFQATT and CDR2 is SNEGSKA (reference sequence).

Only a few counts were recorded for this clonotype. The J gene is TRBJ1-2, the V gene TRBV19, with TRBD1 as a possible D gene (5 bases). The germline gives CDR1 LNHDA, CDR2 SQIVND (reference sequence). Trimming stripped 9 bases from V and 5 bases from J, with 16 bases between. This CDR3 is 13 amino acids long. CDR3 DNA sequence: TGTGCCAGCCAGAGACAGCATTCTTATGGCTACACCTTC. Translated: CASQRQHSYGYTF. Complete variable domain (other parts from reference TRBV19 and TRBJ1-2): DGGITQSPKYLFRKEGQNVTLSCEQNLNHDAMYWYRQDPGQGLRLIYYSQIVNDFQKGDIAEGYSVSREKKESFPLTVTSAQKNPTAFYLCASQRQHSYGYTFGSGTRLTVV.

The rearrangement links TRBV20-1 to TRBJ2-5, with 10 bases that match TRBD2. The CDR3 is 15 amino acids. Germline V gene lookup returns CDR1 DFQATT and CDR2 SNEGSKA (reference sequence). Trimming removed 3 bases from V and 2 bases from J; junction bases left unmatched: 6. CDR3: CSARASGRVQETQYF. In DNA form, the CDR3 reads TGCAGTGCTAGGGCTAGCGGGAGAGTGCAAGAGACCCAGTACTTC.

This chain joins TRBV6-1 and TRBJ2-6; D not resolved. The CDR3 spans 15 residues. V gave up 10 bases and J gave up 5 bases, with 18 bases separating them. The V gene's germline CDR1 is MNHNS and CDR2 SASEGT. In nucleotides, the CDR3 is TGTGCCAATGGACCTCGCCAGTCGAGGGCCAACGTCCTGACTTTC. Translated, it gives CANGPRQSRANVLTF.

The rearrangement links TRBV6-5 to TRBJ1-1; unclear D gene. V dropped 2 bases and J dropped 2 bases, with 9 bases sitting between them. CDR3 length equals 14 residues. The V gene's germline CDR1 is MNHEY and CDR2 SVGAGI. The CDR3: CASSYDRVNTEAFF. CDR3 DNA: TGTGCCAGCAGTTACGACCGGGTTAACACTGAAGCTTTCTTT.

J is TRBJ2-3 and V is TRBV29-1, with 14 bases that match TRBD2. CDR1 and CDR2 from the germline V gene are SQVTM and ANQGSEA. J was trimmed by 7 bases and V by 1 base; bases with no gene match: 7. The CDR3 covers 16 residues. CDR3 coding DNA: TGCAGCGTTGAAGGAGGACTAGCGGGAGGTTGGTATACGCAGTATTTT. Translation: CSVEGGLAGGWYTQYF.

The genes are TRBV19 and TRBJ1-2; no firm D call. CDR3 length: 13 amino acids. Trimming left V 9 bases short and J 6 bases short, with 17 bases between. Per the germline V gene, CDR1 is LNHDA and CDR2 is SQIVND (reference sequence). The CDR3 loop reads CASSESRWDGYTF. The CDR3 bases are TGTGCCAGCTCCGAAAGTAGGTGGGATGGCTACACCTTC.

J is TRBJ2-5 and V is TRBV11-2; D gene unclear. The CDR3 is 14 residues long. CDR1 is SGHAT, CDR2 FQNNGV, per germline. V lost 3 bases, J lost 5 bases, and 13 bases lay in between. The CDR3 here is CASSFPLRWETQYF. The CDR3 nucleotides are TGTGCCAGCAGCTTTCCTTTACGTTGGGAGACCCAGTACTTC.

This clonotype has only a few counts. The chain recombines TRBV20-1 with TRBJ1-2; D possibly corresponds to TRBD1 (5 bases). V shed 4 bases and J shed 1 base, with 19 bases lying between them. This CDR3 is 16 amino acids long. From germline, CDR1 is DFQATT and CDR2 SNEGSKA (reference sequence). This CDR3 reads CSATTPGLLINYGYTF. CDR3 nucleotide sequence: TGCAGTGCTACTACTCCGGGACTACTAATTAACTATGGCTACACCTTC.

The rearrangement links TRBV28 to TRBJ1-5, with no clear D. CDR1 and CDR2 (germline): MDHEN, SYDVKM. Trimming cost V 6 bases and J 1 base, with 10 bases left between them. This CDR3 comprises 14 residues. The CDR3: CASSPGGSNQPQHF. CDR3 nucleotides: TGTGCCAGCAGCCCTGGAGGAAGCAATCAGCCCCAGCATTTT.

This rearrangement joins TRBV20-1 to TRBJ2-3; TRBD2 is a possible D gene (5 bases). The V and J ends lost 4 bases and 4 bases respectively, with 24 bases between them. CDR1 is DFQATT and CDR2 is SNEGSKA in the germline V gene (reference sequence). This CDR3 is built from 17 residues. The CDR3 nucleotides are TGCAGTGCTACCCTCCGGGCGGACTCCCGATGGCCAGATACGCAGTATTTT. Translating gives CSATLRADSRWPDTQYF.

This chain links TRBV6-2 or TRBV6-3 with TRBJ2-7; TRBD1 matches 9 bases. V was clipped by 8 bases and J by 7 bases; unmatched bases: 9. CDR3 length equals 13 residues. Germline CDR1 reads MNHEY; CDR2 reads SVGEGT. CDR3 DNA: TGTGCCAGCGGACAGGGGCCTTTCTTAGAGCAGTACTTC. It is translated as CASGQGPFLEQYF.